These 27 T cell receptor beta chains share one sample of origin, sequenced in a study of naive and memory T cell subsets. Treatment reported: skin biopsy from PPD injection site in Mantoux-positive individual. TCR cDNA received a 3' ligated oligonucleotide that carried a UMI. Amplification of ligated cDNA took four PCR rounds with SP2 and nested alpha and beta constant primers. TCRdb re-called the UMI-ligation and nested PCR reads with MiXCR, one entry per CDR3 protein. The sample includes tens of thousands of distinct CDR3 sequences, approximately 11% seen only once; the top ten take 3.5% to 5%. Sample: skin, taken from a tuberculin skin test site. The receptor source for this set is an adult in good health.

This clonotype is medium-sized (0.01 to 0.1%) within its sample. The V and J genes are TRBV29-1 and TRBJ2-3; possibly TRBD1 for D (5 bases). Germline V lookup: CDR1 SQVTM, CDR2 ANQGSEA. Trimming cost V 4 bases and J 1 base, with 9 bases left between them. The CDR3 totals 13 residues. CDR3 DNA sequence: TGCAGCGTTGGGACACCTGGCACAGATACGCAGTATTTT. It specifies CSVGTPGTDTQYF.

This clonotype was observed at least ten times. The chain combines TRBV11-3 with TRBJ1-3; D not certain. Germline CDR1 and CDR2: SGHNT and YENEEA. Trimming removed 5 bases from V and 0 bases from J, with 26 bases in between. CDR3 size: 20 residues. CDR3 region: CASSANGFLFTPSSGNTIYF. In DNA, the CDR3 is TGTGCCAGCAGCGCTAACGGTTTCCTCTTCACTCCTTCCTCTGGAAACACCATATATTTT.

The chain carries TRBV20-1 and TRBJ1-2, with D tentatively TRBD1 (5 bases). V lost 5 bases, J lost 4 bases, and 14 bases lay in between. This CDR3 comprises 13 residues. CDR1 and CDR2 (germline): DFQATT, SNEGSKA (reference sequence). CDR3 protein: CSAESRDGYGYTF. The CDR3, as DNA: TGCAGTGCTGAATCTCGGGACGGCTATGGCTACACCTTC.

This clonotype has only a few counts. This chain connects TRBV5-1 to TRBJ1-4; TRBD1 agrees at 9 bases. The CDR3 loop spans 14 amino acids. Germline V gene lookup returns CDR1 SGHRS and CDR2 YFSETQ. The ends lost 2 bases at V and 7 bases at J; junction bases unmatched: 3. The DNA for the CDR3 is TGCGCCAGCAGCTTCGGACAGGGGCCTGAAAAACTGTTTTTT. Its translation is CASSFGQGPEKLFF.

This clonotype was observed a few times. This rearrangement joins TRBV25-1 to TRBJ1-1, with a tentative D call TRBD1 (5 bases). V dropped 5 bases and J dropped 11 bases, with 18 bases sitting between them. The CDR3 contains 13 residues. Germline V CDR1 and CDR2: MGHDK, SYGVNS. Here the CDR3 reads CASSPAPGLGAFF. The DNA of the CDR3 is TGTGCCAGCAGTCCAGCGCCGGGGCTGGGGGCTTTCTTT.

The chain is built from TRBV19 and TRBJ2-4, with D perhaps given as TRBD1 or TRBD2 (5 bases each). Germline-derived CDR1 and CDR2 are LNHDA and SQIVND (reference sequence). Trimming took 1 base from V and 7 from J, leaving 8 bases between them. The CDR3 contains 13 residues. CDR3 in DNA: TGTGCCAGTAGTATAGGAGGGGTGAACATTCAGTACTTC. Translation: CASSIGGVNIQYF.

This chain links TRBV5-1 with TRBJ1-6, with unresolved D. CDR3 length equals 15 residues. Germline V gene lookup returns CDR1 SGHRS and CDR2 YFSETQ. The germline V and J ends were trimmed by 0 bases and 0 bases, with 4 bases remaining between them. CDR3 protein: CASSLEGSYNSPLHF. CDR3 coding DNA: TGCGCCAGCAGCTTGGAAGGCTCCTATAATTCACCCCTCCACTTT. Complete variable domain (other parts from reference TRBV5-1 and TRBJ1-6): KAGVTQTPRYLIKTRGQQVTLSCSPISGHRSVSWYQQTPGQGLQFLFEYFSETQRNKGNFPGRFSGRQFSNSRSEMNVSTLELGDSALYLCASSLEGSYNSPLHFGNGTRLTVT.

This clonotype was counted ten times or more. V usage is TRBV12-3 or TRBV12-4 and J usage is TRBJ1-5; a possible D gene is TRBD1 (5 bases). The V end was cut by 3 bases, the J end by 2 bases, with 11 bases between. The CDR3 spans 15 residues. CDR3 amino acids: CASSFGGAGNQPQHF. CDR3 nucleotide sequence: TGTGCCAGCAGTTTCGGAGGGGCCGGCAATCAGCCCCAGCATTTT.

This clonotype occurred a few times. J is TRBJ2-7 and V is TRBV6-6; D unclear. CDR3 length equals 12 residues. Trimming took 5 bases from V and 3 from J, leaving 8 bases between them. Germline CDR1 reads MNHNY; CDR2 reads SVGAGI (reference sequence). CDR3 in DNA: TGTGCCAGCAGTCCAGGTCGCTACGAGCAGTACTTC. Translation gives CASSPGRYEQYF.

This clonotype was seen many times. The chain carries TRBV18 and TRBJ2-1, with 8 bases identical to TRBD2. V gave up 1 base and J gave up 3 bases; unmatched junction bases: 2. The CDR3 is made up of 15 amino acids. Per germline, CDR1 KGHSH and CDR2 LQKENI. The CDR3 coding sequence is TGTGCCAGCTCACCACAACTAGCGGACTACAATGAGCAGTTCTTC. Translated, it gives CASSPQLADYNEQFF.

There are many counts of this clonotype. The chain is built from TRBV3-1 and TRBJ2-7; possibly TRBD1 or TRBD2 for D (5 bases each). CDR1 is LGHDT and CDR2 is YNNKEL in the germline V gene (reference sequence). This CDR3 comprises 14 residues. Trimming removed 3 bases from V and 3 bases from J, with 12 bases in between. In nucleotides, the CDR3 is TGTGCCAGCAGCCACCAGGGACGGAACTACGAGCAGTACTTC. Protein: CASSHQGRNYEQYF.

This chain uses TRBV20-1 with TRBJ1-5; 12 bases line up with TRBD1. V shed 6 bases and J 0 bases; nucleotides not matched to a gene: 15. Germline assignment: CDR1 DFQATT and CDR2 SNEGSKA (reference sequence). The CDR3 runs to 19 residues. The CDR3 sequence: CSATNLRDRGRDSNQPQHF. CDR3 nucleotide sequence: TGCAGTGCCACAAACCTCCGGGACAGGGGGCGCGATAGCAATCAGCCCCAGCATTTT.

In this sample, this clonotype turned up many times. The V and J genes are TRBV19 and TRBJ2-3; 10 bases match TRBD2. There are 16 residues in the CDR3. CDR1 and CDR2 from the germline V gene are LNHDA and SQIVND (reference sequence). V shed 3 bases and J 0 bases; nucleotides not matched to a gene: 3. For the CDR3, the DNA is TGTGCCAGTAGTATTGGGACTAGCGTTAGCACAGATACGCAGTATTTT. It yields the protein CASSIGTSVSTDTQYF.

In its sample, this clonotype was seen many times. The chain recombines TRBV18 with TRBJ2-4, with D possibly TRBD2 on 5 matching bases. Germline V gene lookup returns CDR1 KGHSH and CDR2 LQKENI. The CDR3 is 17 amino acids. Deletions cut 1 base from V and 0 bases from J, with 13 bases between. DNA for the CDR3: TGTGCCAGCTCACCACGGACGGTCGGGAAAGCCAAAAACATTCAGTACTTC. Amino acid sequence: CASSPRTVGKAKNIQYF.

This clonotype was seen at least ten times. The CDR3 protein is CASIGTSGRTDTQYF. CDR3 bases: TGTGCCAGCATTGGGACTAGCGGGCGCACAGATACGCAGTATTTT. This rearrangement joins TRBV2 to TRBJ2-3; 12 bases line up with TRBD2. The CDR3 has 15 residues. Trimming took 7 bases from V and 1 from J; bases not matched to a gene: 3. CDR1 is SNHLY, CDR2 FYNNEI, per germline. Complete variable domain (other parts from reference TRBV2 and TRBJ2-3): EPEVTQTPSHQVTQMGQEVILRCVPISNHLYFYWYRQILGQKVEFLVSFYNNEISEKSEIFDDQFSVERPDGSNFTLKIRSTKLEDSAMYFCASIGTSGRTDTQYFGPGTRLTVL.

This clonotype has more than one count but fewer than ten. The chain employs TRBV21-1 and TRBJ1-5. TRBV21-1 is noted as a pseudogene. CDR3 size: 14 residues. CDR3 amino acids: CARATGTSYQPQHF. The CDR3 region has the DNA TGTGCCCGGGCAACGGGTACAAGTTATCAGCCCCAGCATTTT.

This clonotype has only a few counts. This chain links TRBV9 with TRBJ1-1; D remains unclear. This CDR3 contains 14 residues. Germline CDR1 is SGDLS and CDR2 is YYNGEE. The V end was cut by 0 bases, the J end by 10 bases, with 16 bases between. The CDR3 protein is CASSVVDSPPRAFF. CDR3 coding DNA: TGTGCCAGCAGCGTAGTAGATTCACCCCCACGAGCTTTCTTT.

This chain links TRBV6-5 with TRBJ1-1; TRBD1 matches 7 bases. With V trimmed by 6 bases and J by 1 base, 23 bases remained unmatched. The CDR3 covers 20 residues. Germline V gene data show CDR1 as MNHEY and CDR2 as SVGAGI. DNA of the CDR3: TGTGCCAGCAGCCGGATGCCTGGGACAGCCCACTCTAATTGGAACACTGAAGCTTTCTTT. Encoded protein: CASSRMPGTAHSNWNTEAFF.

The chain links TRBV28 to TRBJ2-7, with unresolved D. Germline loops: CDR1 MDHEN, CDR2 SYDVKM. The germline V and J ends were trimmed by 6 bases and 2 bases, with 5 bases remaining between them. CDR3 length: 11 residues. The CDR3 DNA reads TGTGCCAGCAGAACCCCCTACGAGCAGTACTTC. Its translation: CASRTPYEQYF.

This clonotype has only a few counts. The chain carries TRBV7-9 and TRBJ2-7, with D hard to call. CDR3 length: 14 residues. V gave up 0 bases and J gave up 3 bases, with 9 bases separating them. CDR1 and CDR2 (germline): SEHNR, FQNEAQ (reference sequence). The CDR3 sequence: CASSLAQPVYEQYF. For the CDR3, the DNA is TGTGCCAGCAGCTTAGCCCAACCCGTCTACGAGCAGTACTTC.

This clonotype has at least ten counts. The gene calls are TRBV7-2 and TRBJ2-2; no clear D gene. V was clipped by 3 bases and J by 3 bases, with 2 bases between them. This CDR3 comprises 12 residues. Germline V CDR1 and CDR2: SGHTA, FQGNSA. The CDR3 here is CASSLDTGELFF. Written as DNA, the CDR3 is TGTGCCAGCAGCTTGGACACCGGGGAGCTGTTTTTT.

This clonotype was counted at least ten times. For the CDR3, the DNA is TGTGCCAGCACCCGAAAGGGGGGGATGTCCTACGAGCAGTACTTC. Residues: CASTRKGGMSYEQYF. The gene calls are TRBV27 and TRBJ2-7; weak D call: TRBD2 (7 bases). The CDR3 is made up of 15 amino acids. Germline V gene sequence: CDR1 MNHEY, CDR2 SMNVEV (reference sequence). V was trimmed by 7 bases and J by 1 base, leaving 17 bases between them.

The sample holds many counts of this clonotype. The genes are TRBV27 and TRBJ1-4; 7 nucleotides line up with TRBD1. With 0 bases clipped from V and 8 bases from J, the junction kept 9 bases outside the gene matches. Germline V gives CDR1 MNHEY, CDR2 SMNVEV (reference sequence). The CDR3 runs to 16 residues. The CDR3 coding sequence is TGTGCCAGCAGTTTATCACCCACAGGGGTAAAGGAAAAACTGTTTTTT. Encoded protein: CASSLSPTGVKEKLFF.

This chain joins TRBV27 and TRBJ1-2; 9 bases align to TRBD1. CDR3 length: 15 amino acids. Trimming cost V 5 bases and J 1 base; bases outside gene matches: 5. Per germline, CDR1 MNHEY and CDR2 SMNVEV (reference sequence). CDR3: CASSLTGGGNYGYTF. CDR3 nucleotide sequence: TGTGCCAGCAGTCTCACAGGGGGCGGTAACTATGGCTACACCTTC.

The chain employs TRBV9 and TRBJ1-3; D ambiguous. The V gene's germline CDR1 is SGDLS and CDR2 YYNGEE. The V end was cut by 3 bases, the J end by 0 bases, with 16 bases between. The CDR3 runs to 17 residues. This CDR3 reads CASSAPSTGNSGNTIYF. The CDR3 DNA reads as TGTGCCAGCAGCGCCCCATCTACCGGGAACTCTGGAAACACCATATATTTT.

This clonotype was seen repeatedly, ten times or more. This chain connects TRBV15 to TRBJ1-2, with TRBD1 as a possible D gene (5 bases). Trimming stripped 5 bases from V and 3 bases from J, with 10 bases between. CDR1 LNHNV and CDR2 YYDKDF come from the germline V gene (reference sequence). The length of the CDR3 is 13 residues. For the CDR3, the DNA is TGTGCCACCAGCTCGCGGGGGGACTATGGCTACACCTTC. Translating gives CATSSRGDYGYTF.

This CDR3 reads CASSRTGGAGQPQHF. The CDR3 DNA reads as TGTGCCAGCAGTCGTACAGGGGGCGCGGGTCAGCCCCAGCATTTT. This chain uses TRBV2 with TRBJ1-5; TRBD1 matches 9 bases. CDR3 length: 15 amino acids. With V trimmed by 5 bases and J by 6 bases, 8 bases remained unmatched. Germline V gene lookup returns CDR1 SNHLY and CDR2 FYNNEI.